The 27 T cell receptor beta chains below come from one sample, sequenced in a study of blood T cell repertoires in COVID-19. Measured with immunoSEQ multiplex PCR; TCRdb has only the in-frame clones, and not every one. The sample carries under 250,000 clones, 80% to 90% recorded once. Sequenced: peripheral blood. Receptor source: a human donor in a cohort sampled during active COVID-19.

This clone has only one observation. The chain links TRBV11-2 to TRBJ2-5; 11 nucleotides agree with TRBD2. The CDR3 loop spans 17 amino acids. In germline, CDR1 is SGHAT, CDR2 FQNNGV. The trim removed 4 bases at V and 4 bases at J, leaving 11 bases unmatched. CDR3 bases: TGTGCCAGCAGCTCCCCCCTACTAGCGGGAGCCCCAGAGACCCAGTACTTC. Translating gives CASSSPLLAGAPETQYF.

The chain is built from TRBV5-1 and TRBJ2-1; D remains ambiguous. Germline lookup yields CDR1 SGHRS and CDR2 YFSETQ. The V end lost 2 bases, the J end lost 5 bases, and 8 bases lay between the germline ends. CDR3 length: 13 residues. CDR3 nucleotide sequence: TGCGCCAGCAGCTTAATCCCCAACAATGAGCAGTTCTTC. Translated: CASSLIPNNEQFF. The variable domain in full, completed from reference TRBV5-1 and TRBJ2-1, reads KAGVTQTPRYLIKTRGQQVTLSCSPISGHRSVSWYQQTPGQGLQFLFEYFSETQRNKGNFPGRFSGRQFSNSRSEMNVSTLELGDSALYLCASSLIPNNEQFFGPGTRLTVL.

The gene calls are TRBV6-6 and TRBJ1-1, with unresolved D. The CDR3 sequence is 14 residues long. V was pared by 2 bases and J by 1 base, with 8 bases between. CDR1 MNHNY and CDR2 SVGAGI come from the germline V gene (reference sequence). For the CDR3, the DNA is TGTGCCAGCAGTTACGCGGCGGGGAACACTGAAGCTTTCTTT. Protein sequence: CASSYAAGNTEAFF.

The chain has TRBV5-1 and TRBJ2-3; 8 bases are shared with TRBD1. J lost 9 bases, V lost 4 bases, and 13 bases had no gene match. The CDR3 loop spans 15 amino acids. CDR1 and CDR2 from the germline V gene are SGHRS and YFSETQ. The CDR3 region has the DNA TGCGCCAGCAGCCCCGAATCGGACAGGGAATGGACGCAGTATTTT. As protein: CASSPESDREWTQYF.

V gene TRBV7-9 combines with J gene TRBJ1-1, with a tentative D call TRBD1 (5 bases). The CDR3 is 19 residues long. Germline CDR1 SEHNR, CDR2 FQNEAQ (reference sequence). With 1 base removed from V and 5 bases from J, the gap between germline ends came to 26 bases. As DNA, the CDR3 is TGTGCCAGCAGCTTAGTTGCGGGTCAGGGAGGTCTATTAGGAACTGAAGCTTTCTTT. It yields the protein CASSLVAGQGGLLGTEAFF.

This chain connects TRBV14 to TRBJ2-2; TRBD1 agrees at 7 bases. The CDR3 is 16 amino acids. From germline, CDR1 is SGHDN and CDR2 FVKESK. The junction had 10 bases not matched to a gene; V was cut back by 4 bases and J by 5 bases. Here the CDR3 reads CASSPVTQGLTGELFF. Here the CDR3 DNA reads TGTGCCAGCAGCCCCGTGACACAGGGGTTAACCGGGGAGCTGTTTTTT.

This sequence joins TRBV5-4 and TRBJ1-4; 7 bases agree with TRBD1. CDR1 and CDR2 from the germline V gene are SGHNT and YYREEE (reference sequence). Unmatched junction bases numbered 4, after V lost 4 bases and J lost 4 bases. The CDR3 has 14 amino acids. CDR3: CASSTTGNNEKLFF. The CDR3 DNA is TGTGCCAGCAGCACGACAGGGAATAATGAAAAACTGTTTTTT.

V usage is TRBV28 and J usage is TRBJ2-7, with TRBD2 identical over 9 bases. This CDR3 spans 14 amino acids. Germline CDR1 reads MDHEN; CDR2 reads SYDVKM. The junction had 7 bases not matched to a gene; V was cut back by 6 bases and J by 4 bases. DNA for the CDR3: TGTGCCAGCAGCCTTAGCGGGAGCGGGTACGAGCAGTACTTC. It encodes CASSLSGSGYEQYF.

CDR3 DNA sequence: TGCGCCAGCAGCGGCACTGCCAGGGGGGATGGCTACACCTTC. As protein: CASSGTARGDGYTF. The chain carries TRBV5-1 and TRBJ1-2; 7 bases map to TRBD1. The J segment lost 6 bases and the V segment lost 4 bases, leaving 9 bases of the junction unmatched. The CDR3 spans 14 residues. Germline V gene data show CDR1 as SGHRS and CDR2 as YFSETQ. The full variable domain, completed using reference TRBV5-1 and TRBJ1-2, is KAGVTQTPRYLIKTRGQQVTLSCSPISGHRSVSWYQQTPGQGLQFLFEYFSETQRNKGNFPGRFSGRQFSNSRSEMNVSTLELGDSALYLCASSGTARGDGYTFGSGTRLTVV.

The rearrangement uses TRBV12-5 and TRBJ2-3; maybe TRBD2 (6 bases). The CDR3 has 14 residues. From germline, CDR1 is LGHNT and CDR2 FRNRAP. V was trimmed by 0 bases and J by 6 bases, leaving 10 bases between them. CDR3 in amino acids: CASGLVRGFDTQYF. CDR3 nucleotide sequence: TGTGCTAGTGGTTTGGTGCGGGGTTTCGATACGCAGTATTTT.

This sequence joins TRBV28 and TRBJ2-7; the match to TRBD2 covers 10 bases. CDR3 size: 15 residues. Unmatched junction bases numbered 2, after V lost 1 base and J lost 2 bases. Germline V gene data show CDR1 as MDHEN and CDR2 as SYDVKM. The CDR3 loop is CASSLFLAGAYEQYF. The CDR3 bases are TGTGCCAGCAGTTTATTCCTAGCGGGGGCCTACGAGCAGTACTTC.

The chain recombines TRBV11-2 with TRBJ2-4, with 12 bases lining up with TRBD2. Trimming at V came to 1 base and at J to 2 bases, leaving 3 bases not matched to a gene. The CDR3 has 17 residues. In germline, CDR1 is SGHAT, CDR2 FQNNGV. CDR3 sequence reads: CASSLGGLAGSKNIQYF. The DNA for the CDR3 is TGTGCCAGCAGCTTAGGTGGACTAGCGGGGTCCAAAAACATTCAGTACTTC.

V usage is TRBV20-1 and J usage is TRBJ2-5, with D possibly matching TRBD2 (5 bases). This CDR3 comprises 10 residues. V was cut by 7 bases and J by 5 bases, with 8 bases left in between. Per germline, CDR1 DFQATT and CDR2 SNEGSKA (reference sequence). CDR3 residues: CSVERETQYF. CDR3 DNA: TGCAGTGTGGAGCGGGAGACCCAGTACTTC.

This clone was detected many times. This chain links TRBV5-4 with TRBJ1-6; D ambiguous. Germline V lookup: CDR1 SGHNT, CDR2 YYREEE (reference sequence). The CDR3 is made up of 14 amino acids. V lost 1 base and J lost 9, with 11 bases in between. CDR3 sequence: CASSLRGTGSPLHF. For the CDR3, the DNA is TGTGCCAGCAGCTTGCGAGGTACCGGTTCACCCCTCCACTTT. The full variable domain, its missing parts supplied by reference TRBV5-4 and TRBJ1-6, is ETGVTQSPTHLIKTRGQQVTLRCSSQSGHNTVSWYQQALGQGPQFIFQYYREEENGRGNFPPRFSGLQFPNYSSELNVNALELDDSALYLCASSLRGTGSPLHFGNGTRLTVT.

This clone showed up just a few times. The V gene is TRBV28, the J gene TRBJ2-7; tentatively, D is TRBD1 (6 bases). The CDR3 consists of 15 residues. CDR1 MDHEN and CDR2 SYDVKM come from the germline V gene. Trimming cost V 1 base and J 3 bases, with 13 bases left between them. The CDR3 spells CASSLLGGQGYEQYF. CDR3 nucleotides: TGTGCCAGCAGTTTATTAGGGGGACAAGGCTACGAGCAGTACTTC.

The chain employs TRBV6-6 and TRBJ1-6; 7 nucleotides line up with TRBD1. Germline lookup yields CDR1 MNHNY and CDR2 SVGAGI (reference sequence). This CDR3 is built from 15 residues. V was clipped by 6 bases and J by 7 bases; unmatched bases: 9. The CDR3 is CASRDQGVNNSPLHF. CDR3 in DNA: TGTGCCAGCAGGGACCAGGGGGTGAACAATTCACCCCTCCACTTT.

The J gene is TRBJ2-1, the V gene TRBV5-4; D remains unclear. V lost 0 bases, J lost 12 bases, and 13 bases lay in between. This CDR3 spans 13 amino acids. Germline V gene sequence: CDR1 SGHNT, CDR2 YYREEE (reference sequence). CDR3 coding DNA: TGTGCCAGCAGCTTGGTCGGGTCGTACGGGCAGTTCTTC. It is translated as CASSLVGSYGQFF.

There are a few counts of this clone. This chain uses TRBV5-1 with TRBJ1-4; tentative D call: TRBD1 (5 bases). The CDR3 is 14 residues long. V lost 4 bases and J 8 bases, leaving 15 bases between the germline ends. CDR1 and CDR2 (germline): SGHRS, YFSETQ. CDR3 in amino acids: CASSRGSKMEKLFF. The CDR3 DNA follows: TGCGCCAGCAGCAGGGGCTCAAAGATGGAAAAACTGTTTTTT.

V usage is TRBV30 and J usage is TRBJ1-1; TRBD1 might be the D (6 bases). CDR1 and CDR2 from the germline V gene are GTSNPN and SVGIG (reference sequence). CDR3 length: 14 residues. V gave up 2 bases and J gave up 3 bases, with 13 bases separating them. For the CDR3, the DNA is TGTGCCTGGAGTAAACAGGGCCTCGACACTGAAGCTTTCTTT. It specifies CAWSKQGLDTEAFF.

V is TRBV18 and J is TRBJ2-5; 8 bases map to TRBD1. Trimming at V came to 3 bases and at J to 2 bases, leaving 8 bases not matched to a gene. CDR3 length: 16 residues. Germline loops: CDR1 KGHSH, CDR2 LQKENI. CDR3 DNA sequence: TGTGCCAGCTCACCGCGCATGGACAGGGATCAAGAGACCCAGTACTTC. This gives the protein CASSPRMDRDQETQYF.

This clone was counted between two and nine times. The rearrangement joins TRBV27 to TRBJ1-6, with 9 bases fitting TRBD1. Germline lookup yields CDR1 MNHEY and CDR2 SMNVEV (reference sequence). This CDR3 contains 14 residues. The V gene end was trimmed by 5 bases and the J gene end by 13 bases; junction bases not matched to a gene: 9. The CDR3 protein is CASSPTGGTEPLHF. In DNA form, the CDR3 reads TGTGCCAGCAGTCCGACAGGGGGGACAGAGCCCCTCCACTTT.

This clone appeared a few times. CDR3 residues: CASSVHPDTSIGEQFF. CDR3 DNA: TGTGCCAGCAGCGTTCATCCGGACACTTCTATAGGCGAGCAGTTCTTC. The rearrangement links TRBV9 to TRBJ2-1; a possible D gene is TRBD1 (5 bases). The CDR3 consists of 16 residues. The V end lost 2 bases, the J end lost 10 bases, and 22 bases lay between the germline ends. CDR1 and CDR2 from the germline V gene are SGDLS and YYNGEE.

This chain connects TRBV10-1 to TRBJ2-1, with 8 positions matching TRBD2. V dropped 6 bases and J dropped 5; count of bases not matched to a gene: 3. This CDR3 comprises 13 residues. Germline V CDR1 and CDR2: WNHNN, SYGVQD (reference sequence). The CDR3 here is CASSQREHNEQFF. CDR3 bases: TGCGCCAGCAGCCAGCGGGAGCACAATGAGCAGTTCTTC.

CDR3 sequence (DNA): TGTGCCAGCAGCCCAATTGGCAAGGGGGAGAATTCCTACGAGCAGTACTTC. It specifies CASSPIGKGENSYEQYF. The J gene is TRBJ2-7, the V gene TRBV7-9; D is possibly TRBD1 (6 bases). V gave up 5 bases and J gave up 1 base, with 21 bases separating them. The germline V gene encodes CDR1 SEHNR and CDR2 FQNEAQ (reference sequence). CDR3 length equals 17 residues.

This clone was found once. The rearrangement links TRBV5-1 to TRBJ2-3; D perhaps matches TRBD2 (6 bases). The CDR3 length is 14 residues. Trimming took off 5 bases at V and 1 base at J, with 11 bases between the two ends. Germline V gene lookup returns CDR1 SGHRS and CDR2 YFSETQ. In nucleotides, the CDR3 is TGCGCCAGCAGGCCGGGAGTTGGCACAGATACGCAGTATTTT. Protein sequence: CASRPGVGTDTQYF. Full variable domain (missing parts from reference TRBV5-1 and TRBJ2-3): KAGVTQTPRYLIKTRGQQVTLSCSPISGHRSVSWYQQTPGQGLQFLFEYFSETQRNKGNFPGRFSGRQFSNSRSEMNVSTLELGDSALYLCASRPGVGTDTQYFGPGTRLTVL.

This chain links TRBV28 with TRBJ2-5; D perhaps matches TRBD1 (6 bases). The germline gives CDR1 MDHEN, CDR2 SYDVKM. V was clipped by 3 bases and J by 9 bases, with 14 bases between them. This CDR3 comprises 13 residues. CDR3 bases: TGTGCCAGCAGTTTTTCCGTCCCAGGGGCCCAGTACTTC. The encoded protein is CASSFSVPGAQYF.

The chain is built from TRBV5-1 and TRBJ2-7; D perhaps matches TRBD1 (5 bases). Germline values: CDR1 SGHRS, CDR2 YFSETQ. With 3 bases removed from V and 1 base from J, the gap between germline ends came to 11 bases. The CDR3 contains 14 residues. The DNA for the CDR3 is TGCGCCAGCAGCTCACCCCAGGGTTCCTACGAGCAGTACTTC. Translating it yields CASSSPQGSYEQYF.